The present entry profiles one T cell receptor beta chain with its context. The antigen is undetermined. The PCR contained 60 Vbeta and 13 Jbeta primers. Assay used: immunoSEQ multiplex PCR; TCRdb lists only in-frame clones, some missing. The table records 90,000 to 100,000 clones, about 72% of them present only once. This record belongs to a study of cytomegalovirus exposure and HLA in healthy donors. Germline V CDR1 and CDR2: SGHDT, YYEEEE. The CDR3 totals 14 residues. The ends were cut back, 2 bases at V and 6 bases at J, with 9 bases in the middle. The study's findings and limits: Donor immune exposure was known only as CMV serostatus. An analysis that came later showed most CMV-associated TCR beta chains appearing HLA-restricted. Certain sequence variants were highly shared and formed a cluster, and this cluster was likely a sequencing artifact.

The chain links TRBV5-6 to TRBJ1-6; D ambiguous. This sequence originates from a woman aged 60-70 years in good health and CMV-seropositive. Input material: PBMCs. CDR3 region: CASSLAFVNSPLHF. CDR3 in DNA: TGTGCCAGCAGCTTAGCGTTCGTTAATTCACCCCTCCACTTT.